The sequence of this TCR beta chain was determined in a study of T-cell reconstitution after alpha-beta-depleted transplantation in children. This CDR3 spans 12 amino acids. CDR1 and CDR2 (germline): MDHEN, SYDVKM. Trimming shortened V by 2 bases and J by 8 bases, and 9 bases separated the two germline ends. This clonotype showed up just a few times. Unique molecular identifiers tagged the TCRbeta library. TCRdb reprocessed the PCR reads with MiXCR, giving one entry per CDR3 protein. The repertoire holds hundreds of thousands of distinct CDR3 sequences, roughly 17% seen once, with about 1.1% in the top ten.

The sequencing used PBMCs from the stem cell graft donor, collected from the stem cell graft. The receptor was isolated from a human donor who donated a stem cell graft to a child with acute myeloid leukemia. The chain is built from TRBV28 and TRBJ1-2; D is unresolved. CDR3 nucleotide sequence: TGTGCCAGCAGTTTACAGCTATTGGGCTACACCTTC. Its protein is CASSLQLLGYTF.